This entry concerns a single T cell receptor (beta chain). This record comes from a study of T cell changes during pregnancy in multiple sclerosis. Germline loops: CDR1 KGHSH, CDR2 LQKENI. The CDR3 is 13 residues long. V lost 3 bases to trimming and J lost 10 bases; unmatched junction nucleotides: 8. Produced via immunoSEQ multiplex PCR; TCRdb's table is partial and in-frame only. This table holds some 80,000 clones, 85% to 95% found once. Sample: CD4+ T cells from peripheral blood mononuclear cells, taken after pregnancy. The TCR was taken from a female donor with multiple sclerosis, enrolled in a pregnancy study. The J gene is TRBJ2-7, the V gene TRBV18; 8 nucleotides align to TRBD2. The CDR3 nucleotides are TGTGCCAGCTCACCCAAGGACGGGGGGGATCAGTACTTC. This gives the protein CASSPKDGGDQYF. Drawing the rest from reference TRBV18 and TRBJ2-7, the complete variable domain is NAGVMQNPRHLVRRRGQEARLRCSPMKGHSHVYWYRQLPEEGLKFMVYLQKENIIDESGMPKERFSAEFPKEGPSILRIQQVVRGDSAAYFCASSPKDGGDQYFGPGTRLTVT.